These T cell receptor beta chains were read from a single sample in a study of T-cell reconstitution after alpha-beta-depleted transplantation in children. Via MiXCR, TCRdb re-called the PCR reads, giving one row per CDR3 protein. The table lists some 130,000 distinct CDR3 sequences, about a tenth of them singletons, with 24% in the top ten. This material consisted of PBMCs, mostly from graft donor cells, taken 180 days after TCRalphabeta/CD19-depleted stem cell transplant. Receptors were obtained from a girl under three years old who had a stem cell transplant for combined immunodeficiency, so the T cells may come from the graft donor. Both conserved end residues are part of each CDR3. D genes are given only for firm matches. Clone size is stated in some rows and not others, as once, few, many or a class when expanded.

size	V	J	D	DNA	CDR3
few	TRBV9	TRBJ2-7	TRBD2	TGTGCCAGCAGCGTCGGGGGGAACAACTTGGGCGAGCAGTACTTC	CASSVGGNNLGEQYF
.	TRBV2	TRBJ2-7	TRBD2	TGTGCCTTCAGTCCCCTAGCGGGAGGGCCAATTAGGAGCTCCTACGAGCAGTACTTC	CAFSPLAGGPIRSSYEQYF
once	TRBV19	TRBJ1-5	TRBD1	TGTGCCAGTAGGATCCAGGGGGCTAGCAATCAGCCCCAGCATTTT	CASRIQGASNQPQHF
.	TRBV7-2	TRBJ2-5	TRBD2	TGTGCCAGCAGCTTACCACTTGACCTAGCGGGGGGGGAGACCCAGTACTTC	CASSLPLDLAGGETQYF
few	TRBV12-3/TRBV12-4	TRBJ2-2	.	TGTGCCAGCGATAGGTCTAGTCGGGGCGGGGAGCTGTTTTTT	CASDRSSRGGELFF
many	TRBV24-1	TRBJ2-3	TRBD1	TGTGCCACCAGTGAACGGGGACAGGACCTCACAGATACGCAGTATTTT	CATSERGQDLTDTQYF
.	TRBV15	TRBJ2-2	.	TGTGCCACCAGCTGGACCCGTCGGGCGGACACCGGGGAGCTGTTTTTT	CATSWTRRADTGELFF
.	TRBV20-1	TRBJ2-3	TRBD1	TGCAGTGCCCCCTCCGGGACAGGGGGCACAGATACGCAGTATTTT	CSAPSGTGGTDTQYF
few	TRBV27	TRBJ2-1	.	TGTGCCAGCAGTGACGGACAGGGAGGGTTCAATGAGCAGTTCTTC	CASSDGQGGFNEQFF
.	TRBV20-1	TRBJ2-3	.	TGCAGGGGGCTGAGGGGAACCCCTAGCACCGATACGCAGTATTTT	CRGLRGTPSTDTQYF
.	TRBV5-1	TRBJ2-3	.	TGCGCCAGCCGCAGGGGTGGATCGGGACCCACAGATACGCAGTATTTT	CASRRGGSGPTDTQYF
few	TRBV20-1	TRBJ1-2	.	TGCAGTGCTAGAGGAAGGGAGGGAGGGTATGGCTACACCTTC	CSARGREGGYGYTF
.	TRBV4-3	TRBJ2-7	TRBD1	TGCGCCAGCAGCCAAGCTTTCCAGGGGGCCTACGAGCAGTACTTC	CASSQAFQGAYEQYF
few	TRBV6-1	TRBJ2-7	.	TGTGCCAGCAGTGTTGAAGACCGAGACTACGAGCAGTACTTC	CASSVEDRDYEQYF
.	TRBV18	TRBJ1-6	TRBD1	TGTGCCAGCTCAAGGACAGGGGGCTCCTATAATTCACCCCTCCACTTT	CASSRTGGSYNSPLHF
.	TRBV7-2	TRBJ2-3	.	TGTGCCAGCAGCTTGCCCTCGGGGGTCGTGGGCACAGATACGCAGTATTTT	CASSLPSGVVGTDTQYF
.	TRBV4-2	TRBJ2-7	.	TGTGCCAGCAGCCCGGGGATCCTGGGGGAAATCGGCTACGAGCAGTACTTC	CASSPGILGEIGYEQYF
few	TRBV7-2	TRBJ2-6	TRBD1	TGTGCCAGCAGCTTAGGGGCCAGGGGGTCTGGGGCCAACGTCCTGACTTTC	CASSLGARGSGANVLTF
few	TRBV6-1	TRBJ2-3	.	TGTGCCAGCAGCCGAAGGCGTCAGGGTGAAGCGACAGATACGCAGTATTTT	CASSRRRQGEATDTQYF
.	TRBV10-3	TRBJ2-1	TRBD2	TGTGCCATCAGTGAAGCGGGAGGGGGCTCCTACAATGACCAGTTCTTC	CAISEAGGGSYNDQFF
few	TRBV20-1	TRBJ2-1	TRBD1	TGCAGTGCTCCGGCGGGACAGGCCTCCTACAATGAGCAGTTCTTC	CSAPAGQASYNEQFF
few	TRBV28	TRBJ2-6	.	TGTGCCAGCAACGGGCATTATGATGGTTACACTCCTGGGGCCAACGGCCTGACTTTC	CASNGHYDGYTPGANGLTF
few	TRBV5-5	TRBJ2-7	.	TGTGCCAGCTATTCGGGATACTCCTACGAGCAGTACTTC	CASYSGYSYEQYF